Presented here are 30 T cell receptor beta chains from one specimen sequenced in a study of blood T cell repertoires in COVID-19 (dated by TCRdb to between 2020 and 2021). Library method: the immunoSEQ multiplex PCR assay. TCRdb carries this immuneACCESS record with in-frame sequences only. Its versions omit some clonotypes, under half of them owing to an unresolved V gene in the studies checked, with the rest unexplained. This sample holds roughly 400,000 clones; 75% to 90% were observed only once. 1.1% of the sample is taken by the ten largest. Material: PBMCs or T cells enriched from blood (not recorded which). Source of these receptors: a man in his thirties or forties who had recovered from COVID-19.

The genes are TRBV6-1 and TRBJ2-7; the D gene is possibly TRBD1 (5 bases). Deletions cut 0 bases from V and 0 bases from J, with 9 bases between. The germline CDR1 and CDR2 sequences are MNHNS and SASEGT. The length of the CDR3 is 15 residues. Here the CDR3 reads CASSEAITGSYEQYF. CDR3 DNA: TGTGCCAGCAGTGAAGCGATCACAGGCTCCTACGAGCAGTACTTC.

The chain employs TRBV10-3 and TRBJ1-2, with D unclear. The CDR3 loop spans 13 amino acids. The germline gives CDR1 ENHRY, CDR2 SYGVKD. Trimming pared 2 bases from V and 6 bases from J, leaving 10 bases between. The CDR3 region is CAISEEVLHGYTF. For the CDR3, the DNA is TGTGCCATCAGTGAGGAGGTACTTCATGGCTACACCTTC.

CDR3 in amino acids: CSASEAASTDTQYF. The DNA of the CDR3 is TGCAGTGCTAGTGAAGCGGCTAGCACAGATACGCAGTATTTT. J is TRBJ2-3 and V is TRBV20-1; tentatively, D is TRBD2 (5 bases). V was clipped by 3 bases and J by 0 bases, with 10 bases between them. The CDR3 spans 14 residues. CDR1 DFQATT and CDR2 SNEGSKA come from the germline V gene (reference sequence).

This chain joins TRBV5-5 and TRBJ2-3, with a weak D call TRBD1 (5 bases). The CDR3 loop spans 15 amino acids. The V gene lost 0 bases and the J gene lost 4 bases, with 12 bases spanning the gap. Per germline, CDR1 SGHKS and CDR2 YYEKEE (reference sequence). CDR3 DNA: TGTGCCAGCAGCTTGGCCCCTCAAGGGGCAGATACGCAGTATTTT. This encodes CASSLAPQGADTQYF.

This chain uses TRBV6-6 with TRBJ2-1; the match to TRBD1 covers 9 bases. Germline trimming cut 0 bases from V and 4 bases from J; bases unmatched to any gene: 1. This CDR3 has 15 amino acids. Looked up from germline, CDR1 is MNHNY and CDR2 is SVGAGI (reference sequence). Written as DNA, the CDR3 is TGTGCCAGCAGTTACTCGGGACAGGGATACAATGAGCAGTTCTTC. Translated, it gives CASSYSGQGYNEQFF.

This rearrangement joins TRBV29-1 to TRBJ1-5, with TRBD1 as a possible D gene (6 bases). V lost 1 base and J 4 bases, leaving 14 bases between the germline ends. This CDR3 comprises 15 residues. The V gene's germline CDR1 is SQVTM and CDR2 ANQGSEA. CDR3 residues: CSVEVGGTGNQPQHF. In DNA form, the CDR3 reads TGCAGCGTTGAAGTTGGAGGAACAGGGAATCAGCCCCAGCATTTT.

The chain uses TRBV5-1 and TRBJ2-1; the D gene is possibly TRBD2 (6 bases). CDR3 length equals 15 residues. V was pared by 0 bases and J by 6 bases, with 13 bases between. CDR1 is SGHRS and CDR2 is YFSETQ in the germline V gene. DNA of the CDR3: TGCGCCAGCAGCTTGGATGGTAGCGGACGCAATGAGCAGTTCTTC. Residues: CASSLDGSGRNEQFF.

The gene calls are TRBV6-1 and TRBJ2-7; TRBD1 agrees at 9 bases. The trim removed 3 bases at V and 2 bases at J, leaving 5 bases unmatched. The CDR3 is 15 amino acids. CDR1 is MNHNS, CDR2 SASEGT, per germline. In DNA form, the CDR3 reads TGTGCCAGCAGTGAGTGGGACAGGGTAACCTACGAGCAGTACTTC. This codes for CASSEWDRVTYEQYF.

The chain is built from TRBV29-1 and TRBJ2-7; D may be TRBD2 (6 bases). CDR1 and CDR2 from the germline V gene are SQVTM and ANQGSEA. The CDR3 runs 14 residues. The V end was cut by 4 bases, the J end by 0 bases, with 13 bases between. The CDR3 sequence is CSVASGLISYEQYF. The CDR3 coding sequence is TGCAGCGTTGCTTCGGGACTGATCTCCTACGAGCAGTACTTC.

This chain connects TRBV6-4 to TRBJ1-1; 8 nucleotides match TRBD1. This CDR3 is 14 amino acids long. The V gene's germline CDR1 is MRHNA and CDR2 SNTAGT. Trimming cost V 5 bases and J 4 bases; bases outside gene matches: 6. This CDR3 is CASSLQGGGTEAFF. The CDR3 bases are TGTGCCAGCAGTTTACAGGGGGGAGGCACTGAAGCTTTCTTT.

The CDR3 protein is CASSPPLAGGSYEQYF. Here the CDR3 DNA reads TGTGCCAGCAGCCCTCCTCTAGCGGGAGGGAGTTACGAGCAGTACTTC. This chain uses TRBV9 with TRBJ2-7, with 12 positions matching TRBD2. The CDR3 is made up of 16 amino acids. After removal of 4 bases from V and 4 bases from J, the junction contained 9 bases not matched to a gene. The V gene's germline CDR1 is SGDLS and CDR2 YYNGEE.

V gene TRBV5-5 combines with J gene TRBJ1-5, with unresolved D. Germline V gene sequence: CDR1 SGHKS, CDR2 YYEKEE (reference sequence). The V and J ends lost 2 bases and 7 bases respectively, with 13 bases between them. CDR3 size: 14 residues. The CDR3 DNA reads as TGTGCCAGCAGCTTTTTGGGAGGGAACCAGCCCCAGCATTTT. Its translation is CASSFLGGNQPQHF.

The chain is built from TRBV30 and TRBJ1-5; 10 nucleotides align to TRBD1. The CDR3 consists of 13 residues. Germline lookup yields CDR1 GTSNPN and CDR2 SVGIG (reference sequence). The J segment lost 7 bases and the V segment lost 5 bases, leaving 5 bases of the junction unmatched. The CDR3 protein is CAWGGQGGQPQHF. In DNA form, the CDR3 reads TGTGCCTGGGGCGGACAGGGGGGACAGCCCCAGCATTTT. Full variable domain (rest looked up from reference TRBV30 and TRBJ1-5): SQTIHQWPATLVQPVGSPLSLECTVEGTSNPNLYWYRQAAGRGLQLLFYSVGIGQISSEVPQNLSASRPQDRQFILSSKKLLLSDSGFYLCAWGGQGGQPQHFGDGTRLSIL.

This chain links TRBV6-5 with TRBJ1-4; TRBD1 aligns across 8 bases. The CDR3 loop spans 14 amino acids. V dropped 6 bases and J dropped 4; count of bases not matched to a gene: 4. The germline CDR1 and CDR2 sequences are MNHEY and SVGAGI. DNA of the CDR3: TGTGCCAGCAGAAACAGGGGGTATAATGAAAAACTGTTTTTT. Translation gives CASRNRGYNEKLFF.

The genes are TRBV9 and TRBJ2-1, with TRBD2 matching 11 bases. Germline CDR1 SGDLS, CDR2 YYNGEE. Unmatched junction bases numbered 7, after V lost 3 bases and J lost 5 bases. This CDR3 region has 16 residues. CDR3 in amino acids: CASSGSGLAGNNEQFF. The CDR3 DNA reads TGTGCCAGCAGCGGTAGCGGACTAGCGGGTAACAATGAGCAGTTCTTC.

V is TRBV27 and J is TRBJ2-5; D might be TRBD1 (6 bases). The germline gives CDR1 MNHEY, CDR2 SMNVEV (reference sequence). This CDR3 is 15 amino acids long. Trimming removed 8 bases from V and 3 bases from J, with 19 bases in between. The CDR3 loop reads CASGQQGQGKETQYF. The CDR3 DNA follows: TGTGCCAGCGGCCAACAGGGTCAGGGAAAAGAGACCCAGTACTTC.

The chain couples TRBV11-2 to TRBJ2-1; D may be TRBD2 (6 bases). Per the germline V gene, CDR1 is SGHAT and CDR2 is FQNNGV. The CDR3 is 15 residues long. With 2 bases removed from V and 6 bases from J, the gap between germline ends came to 14 bases. The CDR3 DNA sequence: TGTGCCAGCAGCTTAACCCCGGGAGAGGTCAATGAGCAGTTCTTC. Translated, it gives CASSLTPGEVNEQFF.

The V gene is TRBV4-1, the J gene TRBJ1-2; TRBD1 aligns across 8 bases. Germline V gene sequence: CDR1 MGHRA, CDR2 YSYEKL. This CDR3 has 16 residues. The V and J ends lost 4 bases and 3 bases, in that order; junction bases with no gene match: 10. The CDR3: CASSLGRGQAYYGYTF. The CDR3 DNA follows: TGCGCCAGCAGCCTAGGAAGGGGACAGGCCTACTATGGCTACACCTTC.

Comment on this clone: The same CDR3 can be traced to other DNA sequences in this sample. The V gene is TRBV7-2, the J gene TRBJ2-1; 8 nucleotides agree with TRBD2. The CDR3 sequence is 13 residues long. J was trimmed by 8 bases and V by 8 bases; bases with no gene match: 8. In germline, CDR1 is SGHTA, CDR2 FQGNSA. The CDR3 DNA is TGTGCCAGCGGCAGCGGGAGTTGGTATGAGCAGTTCTTC. This encodes CASGSGSWYEQFF.

The V gene is TRBV24-1, the J gene TRBJ1-5; D may be TRBD1 (5 bases). The CDR3 has 15 amino acids. V dropped 3 bases and J dropped 0 bases, with 8 bases sitting between them. The germline gives CDR1 KGHDR, CDR2 SFDVKD. DNA for the CDR3: TGTGCCACCAGTGATGTGGGGGGTAGCAATCAGCCCCAGCATTTT. Its protein is CATSDVGGSNQPQHF.

This rearrangement joins TRBV10-1 to TRBJ1-1; 7 bases line up with TRBD1. J was trimmed by 0 bases and V by 8 bases; bases with no gene match: 3. Germline lookup yields CDR1 WNHNN and CDR2 SYGVQD (reference sequence). This CDR3 has 13 residues. The CDR3 is CASQQGLNTEAFF. The CDR3 nucleotides are TGCGCCAGCCAACAGGGGCTGAACACTGAAGCTTTCTTT.

J is TRBJ2-7 and V is TRBV5-6; no firm D call. V lost 1 base to trimming and J lost 7 bases, with 9 bases between them. The germline CDR1 and CDR2 sequences are SGHDT and YYEEEE. There are 12 residues in the CDR3. The CDR3 loop reads CASSLTGVEQYF. CDR3 coding DNA: TGTGCCAGCAGCTTGACCGGAGTAGAGCAGTACTTC.

This chain links TRBV6-1 with TRBJ2-7; D uncertain. CDR3 size: 13 residues. CDR1 MNHNS and CDR2 SASEGT come from the germline V gene. V lost 2 bases, J lost 3 bases, and 8 bases lay in between. In nucleotides, the CDR3 is TGTGCCAGCAGTGAAAAACAAAACTACGAGCAGTACTTC. It specifies CASSEKQNYEQYF.

This rearrangement joins TRBV5-4 to TRBJ2-7, with 10 bases that match TRBD2. J gave up 7 bases and V 3 bases, and 10 bases lay outside the gene matches. This CDR3 comprises 15 residues. Germline V lookup: CDR1 SGHNT, CDR2 YYREEE (reference sequence). CDR3 nucleotides: TGTGCCAGCAGCTCCGCCCTAGCGGGAGCGGGGGAGCAGTACTTC. This codes for CASSSALAGAGEQYF.

V usage is TRBV6-5 and J usage is TRBJ2-7, with D possibly matching TRBD2 (6 bases). This CDR3 is built from 14 residues. Germline values: CDR1 MNHEY, CDR2 SVGAGI. V was pared by 2 bases and J by 0 bases, with 8 bases between. CDR3 sequence: CASSYVSGSYEQYF. Written as DNA, the CDR3 is TGTGCCAGCAGTTACGTTAGCGGCTCCTACGAGCAGTACTTC.

J is TRBJ2-3 and V is TRBV11-2; D possibly corresponds to TRBD2 (5 bases). Trimming left V 1 base short and J 1 base short, with 9 bases between. Germline CDR1 reads SGHAT; CDR2 reads FQNNGV. CDR3 size: 15 residues. CDR3 sequence reads: CASSLGSRGTDTQYF. The CDR3 nucleotides read TGTGCCAGCAGCTTAGGTTCGCGGGGCACAGATACGCAGTATTTT.

The chain has TRBV7-9 and TRBJ1-4; D perhaps matches TRBD1 (6 bases). The CDR3 covers 13 residues. V gave up 2 bases and J gave up 13 bases, with 14 bases separating them. CDR1 is SEHNR and CDR2 is FQNEAQ in the germline V gene (reference sequence). DNA of the CDR3: TGTGCCAGCAGCTTAACCTCCCGACAGGCACTGTTTTTT. Amino acids: CASSLTSRQALFF. Filled out from reference TRBV7-9 and TRBJ1-4, the complete variable domain reads DTGVSQNPRHKITKRGQNVTFRCDPISEHNRLYWYRQTLGQGPEFLTYFQNEAQLEKSRLLSDRFSAERPKGSFSTLEIQRTEQGDSAMYLCASSLTSRQALFFGSGTQLSVL.

The chain is built from TRBV11-2 and TRBJ2-7; D possibly corresponds to TRBD1 (6 bases). The CDR3 contains 14 residues. With 4 bases removed from V and 0 bases from J, the gap between germline ends came to 10 bases. Germline-derived CDR1 and CDR2 are SGHAT and FQNNGV. The CDR3 DNA sequence: TGTGCCAGCAGCTGGGACACCAGCTCCTACGAGCAGTACTTC. Protein: CASSWDTSSYEQYF.

CDR3 sequence (DNA): TGCGCCAGCAGCCTTATAGCGGACCTCTCCTACGAGCAGTACTTC. Protein: CASSLIADLSYEQYF. The chain recombines TRBV5-1 with TRBJ2-7; a possible D gene is TRBD2 (6 bases). There are 15 residues in the CDR3. Trimming took 4 bases from V and 0 from J, leaving 14 bases between them. The germline CDR1 and CDR2 sequences are SGHRS and YFSETQ. The whole variable domain, filled in from reference TRBV5-1 and TRBJ2-7, reads KAGVTQTPRYLIKTRGQQVTLSCSPISGHRSVSWYQQTPGQGLQFLFEYFSETQRNKGNFPGRFSGRQFSNSRSEMNVSTLELGDSALYLCASSLIADLSYEQYFGPGTRLTVT.

The V call is TRBV19, the J call TRBJ2-2; D remains ambiguous. CDR3 size: 15 residues. In germline, CDR1 is LNHDA, CDR2 SQIVND (reference sequence). The germline V and J ends were trimmed by 3 bases and 4 bases, with 12 bases remaining between them. The DNA of the CDR3 is TGTGCCAGTAGTATTGGGCAGGCCGGCACCGGGGAGCTGTTTTTT. Translating gives CASSIGQAGTGELFF.